Presented here are 21 T cell receptor beta chains from one specimen sequenced in a study of T cell responses to AZD1222 COVID-19 vaccine. Sequencing was performed with immunoSEQ multiplex PCR; in TCRdb, only in-frame clones are kept and a portion is missing. The sample has tens of thousands of clones, 60% to 85% seen once. The sample was peripheral blood, taken on day 0 of AZD1222 vaccination. The source of these receptors is an adult in good health.

This clone was counted a few times. The chain employs TRBV19 and TRBJ1-6; TRBD1 agrees at 9 bases. The CDR3 contains 16 residues. The germline CDR1 and CDR2 sequences are LNHDA and SQIVND (reference sequence). Trimming at V came to 2 bases and at J to 9 bases, leaving 8 bases not matched to a gene. DNA for the CDR3: TGTGCCAGTAGTATAACCGGGACAGGGAGTTCTTCACCCCTCCACTTT. This gives the protein CASSITGTGSSSPLHF.

In this sample, this clone turned up a few times. The rearrangement links TRBV4-3 to TRBJ1-2, with no clear D. The V and J ends lost 0 bases and 8 bases respectively, with 13 bases between them. The V gene's germline CDR1 is LGHNA and CDR2 YSLEER. The CDR3 is 14 amino acids. The CDR3 region has the DNA TGCGCCAGCAGCCAAGACCAGGACTCAGCCGGCTACACCTTC. This gives the protein CASSQDQDSAGYTF.

The J gene is TRBJ2-2, the V gene TRBV11-2, with a possible D match to TRBD2 (5 bases). Per the germline V gene, CDR1 is SGHAT and CDR2 is FQNNGV. CDR3 length: 15 residues. V gave up 5 bases and J gave up 3 bases, with 13 bases separating them. Here the CDR3 DNA reads TGTGCCAGCAGCACATCGGGAATTGACACCGGGGAGCTGTTTTTT. Translation gives CASSTSGIDTGELFF.

This chain links TRBV10-1 with TRBJ2-7; D remains ambiguous. V lost 3 bases and J 3 bases, leaving 18 bases between the germline ends. This CDR3 is 16 amino acids long. Germline V gene sequence: CDR1 WNHNN, CDR2 SYGVQD (reference sequence). CDR3: CASSDLFFSTYYEQYF. CDR3 bases: TGCGCCAGCAGTGACCTGTTTTTTTCGACATACTACGAGCAGTACTTC.

This rearrangement joins TRBV24-1 to TRBJ2-1, with 12 bases lining up with TRBD2. Looked up from germline, CDR1 is KGHDR and CDR2 is SFDVKD. V shed 4 bases and J 6 bases; nucleotides not matched to a gene: 6. This CDR3 contains 16 residues. CDR3 DNA sequence: TGTGCCACCAGTGAAGACGGACTAGCGGGGTTCAATGAGCAGTTCTTC. It yields the protein CATSEDGLAGFNEQFF.

This clone turned up a few times. This rearrangement joins TRBV5-4 to TRBJ2-2; 10 bases line up with TRBD2. The CDR3 covers 15 residues. Germline assignment: CDR1 SGHNT and CDR2 YYREEE (reference sequence). The ends lost 1 base at V and 7 bases at J; junction bases unmatched: 4. CDR3 protein: CASSLTSGVVGELFF. For the CDR3, the DNA is TGTGCCAGCAGCTTGACTAGCGGGGTTGTCGGGGAGCTGTTTTTT.

V gene TRBV28 combines with J gene TRBJ2-7; 11 nucleotides align to TRBD2. The CDR3 loop spans 17 amino acids. CDR1 MDHEN and CDR2 SYDVKM come from the germline V gene. The V segment lost 0 bases and the J segment 1 base; nucleotides outside the gene matches: 5. This chain's CDR3 is CASSLWASGGRSYEQYF. As DNA, the CDR3 is TGTGCCAGCAGTTTATGGGCTAGCGGGGGGCGATCCTACGAGCAGTACTTC.

Only a few counts were recorded for this clone. This rearrangement joins TRBV11-2 to TRBJ2-7; D is ambiguous. CDR3 length: 13 residues. Germline lookup yields CDR1 SGHAT and CDR2 FQNNGV. The V end was cut by 1 base, the J end by 6 bases, with 10 bases between. CDR3 nucleotides: TGTGCCAGCAGCTTAGGGTTAGAAGGCGAGCAGTACTTC. Translated, it gives CASSLGLEGEQYF.

This chain joins TRBV4-2 and TRBJ2-3, with D unclear. V was clipped by 2 bases and J by 6 bases, with 6 bases between them. This CDR3 comprises 12 residues. Looked up from germline, CDR1 is LGHNA and CDR2 is YNFKEQ. CDR3 in amino acids: CASSQQADTQYF. DNA of the CDR3: TGTGCCAGCAGCCAACAGGCGGATACGCAGTATTTT.

The chain couples TRBV7-9 to TRBJ1-3; tentatively, D is TRBD1 (5 bases). This CDR3 contains 14 residues. Between the trimmed V and J ends, which lost 5 bases and 7 bases, there was a span of 15 bases. Germline V gene lookup returns CDR1 SEHNR and CDR2 FQNEAQ (reference sequence). Here the CDR3 reads CASSPAGTGNTIYF. The CDR3 DNA is TGTGCCAGCAGCCCCGCGGGGACGGGTAACACCATATATTTT.

The CDR3 sequence: CASSQDVGGLAGQETQYF. In DNA form, the CDR3 reads TGCGCCAGCAGCCAAGATGTAGGCGGACTAGCGGGCCAAGAGACCCAGTACTTC. The rearrangement uses TRBV4-3 and TRBJ2-5; 11 nucleotides agree with TRBD2. Germline lookup yields CDR1 LGHNA and CDR2 YSLEER. Unmatched junction bases numbered 7, after V lost 0 bases and J lost 1 base. This CDR3 is 18 amino acids long.

The rearrangement links TRBV6-5 to TRBJ2-7; D remains unclear. There are 13 residues in the CDR3. Trimming took 5 bases from V and 3 from J, leaving 11 bases between them. Germline V CDR1 and CDR2: MNHEY, SVGAGI. The CDR3 nucleotides are TGTGCCAGCAGTAGGTACGCAGACTACGAGCAGTACTTC. It is translated as CASSRYADYEQYF.

In this sample, this clone turned up a few times. V usage is TRBV12-3 or TRBV12-4 and J usage is TRBJ1-2, with D tentatively TRBD1 (6 bases). Trimming shortened V by 5 bases and J by 7 bases, and 14 bases separated the two germline ends. The CDR3 extends over 13 amino acids. The CDR3 protein is CASSDYRAGGYTF. The CDR3 region has the DNA TGTGCCAGCAGTGACTACAGGGCCGGTGGCTACACCTTC.

The chain uses TRBV7-2 and TRBJ2-1, with D tentatively TRBD2 (6 bases). Germline CDR1 and CDR2: SGHTA and FQGNSA. Between the trimmed V and J ends, which lost 2 bases and 5 bases, there was a span of 13 bases. This CDR3 has 15 amino acids. Here the CDR3 DNA reads TGTGCCAGCAGCTTATGGGCTAGCGCTCACAATGAGCAGTTCTTC. Protein: CASSLWASAHNEQFF.

The rearrangement links TRBV6-6 to TRBJ1-1; 7 bases align to TRBD1. CDR3 length: 15 residues. V was pared by 5 bases and J by 0 bases, with 6 bases of the junction left unmatched. The germline V gene encodes CDR1 MNHNY and CDR2 SVGAGI (reference sequence). The CDR3 coding sequence is TGTGCCAGCAGTCAGGGACAGCTCATGAACACTGAAGCTTTCTTT. Its translation: CASSQGQLMNTEAFF.

The gene calls are TRBV21-1 and TRBJ2-6. TRBV21-1 counts as a pseudogene. CDR3 length: 15 amino acids. The CDR3 here is CAGMRWLPGANVLTF. CDR3 sequence (DNA): TGTGCCGGAATGCGATGGCTGCCTGGGGCCAACGTCCTGACTTTC.

This chain connects TRBV11-2 to TRBJ1-1, with D maybe TRBD1 (6 bases). Between the trimmed V and J ends, which lost 5 bases and 5 bases, there was a span of 27 bases. This CDR3 spans 18 amino acids. CDR1 and CDR2 from the germline V gene are SGHAT and FQNNGV. CDR3 amino acids: CASSHGARRQAQGTEAFF. DNA for the CDR3: TGTGCCAGCAGCCACGGGGCCCGAAGACAGGCCCAAGGGACTGAAGCTTTCTTT.

The sample holds a few counts of this clone. The J gene is TRBJ1-2, the V gene TRBV5-1, with D unresolved. Looked up from germline, CDR1 is SGHRS and CDR2 is YFSETQ. Trimming cost V 1 base and J 8 bases, with 15 bases left between them. The CDR3 contains 14 residues. DNA for the CDR3: TGCGCCAGCAGCTTGCATGACACCTCGGGGGGCTACACCTTC. Translation: CASSLHDTSGGYTF.

The rearrangement joins TRBV9 to TRBJ1-3, with D hard to call. The germline V gene has CDR1 SGDLS and CDR2 YYNGEE. CDR3 length: 11 amino acids. Between the trimmed V and J ends, which lost 7 bases and 4 bases, there was a span of 6 bases. The CDR3 nucleotides read TGTGCCAGCGGAGAGGGAAACACCATATATTTT. Translated: CASGEGNTIYF.

The chain has TRBV5-5 and TRBJ1-1; 8 positions agree with TRBD1. The V gene's germline CDR1 is SGHKS and CDR2 YYEKEE (reference sequence). Trimming cost V 5 bases and J 0 bases; bases outside gene matches: 9. CDR3 length equals 16 residues. The CDR3 bases are TGTGCCAGCAGACCCGGACAGGGCCTAATGAACACTGAAGCTTTCTTT. It translates to CASRPGQGLMNTEAFF.

The V call is TRBV7-8, the J call TRBJ1-5, with D unresolved. The CDR3 loop spans 14 amino acids. V was clipped by 0 bases and J by 3 bases, with 6 bases between them. Germline V gene sequence: CDR1 SGHVS, CDR2 FQNEAQ. Here the CDR3 reads CASSLAGLNQPQHF. CDR3 DNA: TGTGCCAGCAGCTTAGCGGGCCTCAATCAGCCCCAGCATTTT.